The T cell receptor beta chain described here comes from a study of blood T cells in healthy people across ages. J lost 2 bases, V lost 4 bases, and 8 bases had no gene match. This CDR3 region has 17 residues. Germline V gives CDR1 MRHNA, CDR2 SNTAGT. A second about 6 to 12 cycle PCR used barcoded and J-beta primers. There were at least 2.5 million CDR3-containing paired-end reads obtained from each sample. TCRdb itself ran the 5' RACE reads through MiXCR, one entry per CDR3 protein. The profile shows approximately 2,000,000 distinct CDR3 sequences, roughly 43% of them singletons. The TCR sequence derives from a human donor in good health. The sample consisted of blood. The chain joins TRBV6-4 to TRBJ2-1; 10 bases are a match to TRBD2. CDR3 sequence reads: CASSVNPTSGTYNEQFF. In nucleotides, the CDR3 is TGTGCCAGCAGTGTCAACCCTACTAGCGGGACCTACAATGAGCAGTTCTTC.